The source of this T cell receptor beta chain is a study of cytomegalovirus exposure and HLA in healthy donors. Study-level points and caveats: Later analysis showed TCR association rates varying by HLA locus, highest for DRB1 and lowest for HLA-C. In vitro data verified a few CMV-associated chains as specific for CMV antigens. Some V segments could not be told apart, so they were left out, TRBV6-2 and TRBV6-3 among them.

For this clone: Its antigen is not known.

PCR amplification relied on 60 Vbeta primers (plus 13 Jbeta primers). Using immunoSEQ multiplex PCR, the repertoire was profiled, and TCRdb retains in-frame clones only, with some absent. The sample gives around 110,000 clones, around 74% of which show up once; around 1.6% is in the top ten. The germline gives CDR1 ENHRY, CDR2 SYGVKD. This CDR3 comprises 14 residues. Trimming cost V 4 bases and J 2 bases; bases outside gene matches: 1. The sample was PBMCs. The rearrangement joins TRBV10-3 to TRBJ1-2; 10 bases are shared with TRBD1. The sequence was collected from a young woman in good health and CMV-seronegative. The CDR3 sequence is CAISGQGANYGYTF. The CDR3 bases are TGTGCCATCAGTGGACAGGGGGCGAACTATGGCTACACCTTC.